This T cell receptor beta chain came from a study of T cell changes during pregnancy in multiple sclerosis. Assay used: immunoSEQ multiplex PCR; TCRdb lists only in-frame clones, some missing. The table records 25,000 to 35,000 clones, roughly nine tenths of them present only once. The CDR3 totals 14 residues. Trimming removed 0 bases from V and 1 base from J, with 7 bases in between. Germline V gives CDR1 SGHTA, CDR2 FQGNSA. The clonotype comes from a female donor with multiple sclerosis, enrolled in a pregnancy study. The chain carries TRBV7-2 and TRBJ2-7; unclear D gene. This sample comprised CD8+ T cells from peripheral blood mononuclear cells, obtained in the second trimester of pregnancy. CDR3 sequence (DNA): TGTGCCAGCAGCTTAGCGTCCAGGTCCTACGAGCAGTACTTC. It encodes CASSLASRSYEQYF.